This TCR beta chain was sequenced in a study of human T cells and chemical hapten exposure. Study-wide findings and caveats: PT1 expanded TCR counts correlated positively with patch test score.

Time point in this sample: patch test 1, 2 weeks after DPC sensitization. Treatment noted: therapeutic diphenylcyclopropenone sensitization with weekly scalp DPC. With V trimmed by 0 bases and J by 14 bases, 10 bases remained unmatched. There are 14 residues in the CDR3. Germline V CDR1 and CDR2: MNHEY, SMNVEV (reference sequence). A remark on this clonotype: Its antigen is as yet unknown.

TCRdb reprocessed the RACE reads with MiXCR, giving one entry per CDR3 protein. The sample lists 90,000 or so distinct CDR3 sequences; about 10% were seen once. The material sequenced was whole blood, taken in connection with sensitization to the hapten diphenylcyclopropenone (DPC). The sequence derives from a man aged 35 to 55 with alopecia areata. Some clones in this sample may be carry-over from other donors' samples. The chain couples TRBV27 to TRBJ2-1, with TRBD2 identical over 7 bases. The CDR3 sequence is CASSLSARGGVEFF. CDR3 in DNA: TGTGCCAGCAGTTTATCGGCGCGGGGAGGGGTGGAGTTCTTC.